The source of this TCR beta chain is a study of post-analysis software for immune sequencing data. Notes on the study in general: Roughly 5 TRBV segments occurring more often in patients than controls included TRBV5-6, TRBV5-1 and TRBV20-1. Strong same-batch co-clustering of samples appeared with F measure clustering. People with multiple sclerosis had a significantly lower normalized Chao1 diversity than controls did.

There are a few counts of this clonotype. Its antigen is as yet unknown. CDR3 length: 18 residues. The J segment lost 5 bases and the V segment lost 6 bases, leaving 19 bases of the junction unmatched. From germline, CDR1 is MNHNS and CDR2 SASEGT. Every TCR beta cDNA library bore unique molecular identifiers. TCRdb ran MiXCR on the PCR reads and lists one entry per CDR3 protein. The sample lists fewer than 850,000 distinct CDR3 sequences, about 45% occurring once. Material for sequencing was blood. The chain joins TRBV6-1 to TRBJ2-3, with 8 positions matching TRBD1. This clonotype was sampled from a girl aged 5-17 years with multiple sclerosis. The CDR3: CASSFHPTTGVEGDTQYF. The CDR3 DNA follows: TGTGCCAGCAGCTTCCACCCCACGACAGGGGTGGAGGGAGATACGCAGTATTTT.